Following are 13 T cell receptor beta chains from one sample sequenced in a study of cytomegalovirus exposure and HLA in healthy donors. The PCR ran on 60 Vbeta and 13 Jbeta primers. Produced via immunoSEQ multiplex PCR; TCRdb's table is partial and in-frame only. Seen in this sample are fewer than 250,000 clones; the ten most common clones hold roughly 0.98%. The sample comprised PBMCs. These receptors were collected from a woman under 40 in good health and CMV-seropositive.

This chain uses TRBV6-4 with TRBJ2-3; the D is unclear. The germline gives CDR1 MRHNA, CDR2 SNTAGT. The CDR3 length is 12 residues. Trimming shortened V by 4 bases and J by 2 bases, and 4 bases separated the two germline ends. In nucleotides, the CDR3 is TGTGCCAGCAGTGTTAACACAGATACGCAGTATTTT. It encodes CASSVNTDTQYF.

This chain links TRBV4-2 with TRBJ1-5; TRBD1 is a possible D gene (6 bases). V gave up 1 base and J gave up 4 bases, with 11 bases separating them. This CDR3 is built from 15 residues. Germline V CDR1 and CDR2: LGHNA, YNFKEQ. The CDR3 region has the DNA TGTGCCAGCAGCCAAGGGGGAGACAGGAATCAGCCCCAGCATTTT. It translates to CASSQGGDRNQPQHF.

This chain uses TRBV19 with TRBJ2-7, with D maybe TRBD2 (6 bases). V dropped 2 bases and J dropped 2 bases, with 13 bases sitting between them. The CDR3 sequence is 15 residues long. Germline assignment: CDR1 LNHDA and CDR2 SQIVND (reference sequence). This CDR3 is CASSIYAGFPYEQYF. In DNA form, the CDR3 reads TGTGCCAGTAGTATATACGCGGGATTCCCCTACGAGCAGTACTTC. The variable domain in full, completed from reference TRBV19 and TRBJ2-7, reads DGGITQSPKYLFRKEGQNVTLSCEQNLNHDAMYWYRQDPGQGLRLIYYSQIVNDFQKGDIAEGYSVSREKKESFPLTVTSAQKNPTAFYLCASSIYAGFPYEQYFGPGTRLTVT.

This sequence joins TRBV7-9 and TRBJ2-1; perhaps TRBD2 as D (6 bases). The germline V gene encodes CDR1 SEHNR and CDR2 FQNEAQ (reference sequence). The CDR3 consists of 17 residues. V was cut by 5 bases and J by 1 base, with 18 bases left in between. The CDR3 is CASSLGTFPKSYNEQFF. CDR3 bases: TGTGCCAGCAGCCTCGGGACTTTTCCGAAGTCCTACAATGAGCAGTTCTTC.

This chain links TRBV5-1 with TRBJ2-7; 9 bases agree with TRBD2. Trimming at V came to 0 bases and at J to 0 bases, leaving 4 bases not matched to a gene. Germline CDR1 and CDR2: SGHRS and YFSETQ. The CDR3 sequence is 16 residues long. The CDR3 nucleotides are TGCGCCAGCAGCTTGGGGTATAGCGGGAGCTCCTACGAGCAGTACTTC. This codes for CASSLGYSGSSYEQYF.

The chain is built from TRBV5-1 and TRBJ2-2; 16 bases are shared with TRBD2. Germline CDR1 SGHRS, CDR2 YFSETQ. The CDR3 sequence is 17 residues long. The V segment lost 4 bases and the J segment 4 bases; nucleotides outside the gene matches: 4. The CDR3: CASSAGTSGRATGELFF. The CDR3 bases are TGCGCCAGCAGCGCCGGGACTAGCGGGAGGGCCACCGGGGAGCTGTTTTTT.

This chain links TRBV18 with TRBJ2-1; 7 bases align to TRBD2. V was pared by 3 bases and J by 4 bases, with 3 bases of the junction left unmatched. The CDR3 length is 14 residues. Germline loops: CDR1 KGHSH, CDR2 LQKENI. CDR3 loop: CASSPRREYNEQFF. The CDR3 DNA is TGTGCCAGCTCACCGCGGCGGGAGTACAATGAGCAGTTCTTC.

V gene TRBV18 combines with J gene TRBJ1-1; perhaps TRBD1 as D (5 bases). V was clipped by 3 bases and J by 1 base, with 6 bases between them. The CDR3 covers 13 residues. Germline CDR1 reads KGHSH; CDR2 reads LQKENI. CDR3 amino acids: CASSPTGNTEAFF. The CDR3, as DNA: TGTGCCAGCTCACCTACAGGGAACACTGAAGCTTTCTTT.

The chain couples TRBV10-2 to TRBJ2-1; 8 bases are a match to TRBD2. The germline CDR1 and CDR2 sequences are WSHSY and SAAADI. This CDR3 region has 13 residues. Trimming removed 8 bases from V and 7 bases from J; junction bases left unmatched: 7. The CDR3: CASRGGGGNEQFF. The CDR3 DNA reads as TGCGCCAGCCGGGGGGGCGGGGGGAATGAGCAGTTCTTC.

The CDR3 loop reads CASSNRESAYEQYF. In DNA, the CDR3 is TGTGCCAGCAGCAATCGAGAGTCGGCCTACGAGCAGTACTTC. The chain couples TRBV21-1 to TRBJ2-7; no check of the table's D call, TRBD2, against the DNA was made. TRBV21-1 is reported as a pseudogene. CDR3 length equals 14 residues.

The chain combines TRBV10-2 with TRBJ1-1; D ambiguous. CDR3 length: 13 residues. V dropped 9 bases and J dropped 0 bases, with 11 bases sitting between them. From germline, CDR1 is WSHSY and CDR2 SAAADI. CDR3 nucleotide sequence: TGCGCCAGTTCGGGAACCTTGAACACTGAAGCTTTCTTT. Translated, it gives CASSGTLNTEAFF.

J is TRBJ1-2 and V is TRBV28; 9 bases match TRBD1. The CDR3 consists of 13 residues. In germline, CDR1 is MDHEN, CDR2 SYDVKM. Trimming cost V 6 bases and J 7 bases; bases outside gene matches: 6. The CDR3 coding sequence is TGTGCCAGCAGGACAGGGACAGGGCTTGGCTACACCTTC. It codes for CASRTGTGLGYTF.

The chain couples TRBV15 to TRBJ2-4; 7 bases agree with TRBD1. The CDR3 sequence is 13 residues long. From germline, CDR1 is LNHNV and CDR2 YYDKDF (reference sequence). Losses at the gene ends were 2 bases for V and 11 bases for J; bases not matched to a gene: 6. CDR3 in DNA: TGTGCCACCAGCAGATCAGGACAGGCTTTTCAGTACTTC. Protein product: CATSRSGQAFQYF.